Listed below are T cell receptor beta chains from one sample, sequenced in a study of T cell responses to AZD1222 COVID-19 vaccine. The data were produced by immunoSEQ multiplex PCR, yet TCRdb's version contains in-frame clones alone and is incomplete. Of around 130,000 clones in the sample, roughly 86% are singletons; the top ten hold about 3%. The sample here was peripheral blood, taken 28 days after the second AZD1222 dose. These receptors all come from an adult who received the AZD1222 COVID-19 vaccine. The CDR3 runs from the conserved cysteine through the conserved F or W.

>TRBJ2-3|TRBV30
CAWTLRAGSRTDTQYF
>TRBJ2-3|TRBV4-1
CASSQTGDTQYF
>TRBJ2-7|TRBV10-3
CAISERTSGPYEQYF
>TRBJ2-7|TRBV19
CASSIGRGPSYEQYF
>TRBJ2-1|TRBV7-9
CASSPLRRNEQFF
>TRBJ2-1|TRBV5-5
CASSLTSGGEQFF
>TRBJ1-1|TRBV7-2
CASSPGGGVGTEAFF
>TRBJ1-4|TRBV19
CASRARGKLFF
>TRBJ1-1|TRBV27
CASMAGTEAFF
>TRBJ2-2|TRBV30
CAWRSPLRTSGPTGELFF
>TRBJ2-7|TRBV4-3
CASSQDPRLSSYEQYF
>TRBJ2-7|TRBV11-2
CASSLDPTGRYEQYF
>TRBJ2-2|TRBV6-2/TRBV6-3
CASSRGPGELFF
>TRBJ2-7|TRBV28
CASSSTTGQVYEQYF
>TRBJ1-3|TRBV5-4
CASSSGPQGSGNTIYF
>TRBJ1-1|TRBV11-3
CASSLGKNTEAFF
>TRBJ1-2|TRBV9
CASSGSDREGYGYTF
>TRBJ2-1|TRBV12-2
CASRSPASGGAEEQFF
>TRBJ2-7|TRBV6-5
CASRRGQGVAYEQYF
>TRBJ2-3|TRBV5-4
CASRIVGALTDTQYF
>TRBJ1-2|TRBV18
CASSPGQDNGYTF
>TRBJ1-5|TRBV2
CASAGRLNQPQHF
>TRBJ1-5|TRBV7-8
CASSPSDQPQHF
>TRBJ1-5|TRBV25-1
CASSDRQRGQPQHF
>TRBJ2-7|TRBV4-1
CASSQDLRGGYEQYF
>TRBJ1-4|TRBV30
CAWSSGGDEKLFF
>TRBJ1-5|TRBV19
CASSMLGEGNQPQHF
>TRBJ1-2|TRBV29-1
CSVKLQGAGYGYTF
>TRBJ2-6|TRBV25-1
CASRGGWDPVPGANVLTF
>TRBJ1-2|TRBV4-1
CASSQDPPAGDYGYTF
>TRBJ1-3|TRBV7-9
CASRAGPNGNTIYF
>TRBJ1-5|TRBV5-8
CASSLGQGVSNQPQHF
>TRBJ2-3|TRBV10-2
CASSESRRGGVTDTQYF
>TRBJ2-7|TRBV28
CASSLTRRRSYEQYF
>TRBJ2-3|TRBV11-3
CASSLFDRGYTQYF
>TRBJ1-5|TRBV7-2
CASSAVKDQPQHF
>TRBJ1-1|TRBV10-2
CASSEAVVNTEAFF
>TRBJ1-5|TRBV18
CASSLVSSGTGGNQPQHF
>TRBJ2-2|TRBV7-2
CASSLTSASNTGELFF
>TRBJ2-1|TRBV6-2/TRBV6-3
CASSPGAGATYNEQFF